This passage covers 23 T cell receptor beta chains from one sample sequenced in a study of blood T cell repertoires in COVID-19. Generated by immunoSEQ multiplex PCR, the TCRdb table keeps only in-frame clones and is missing some. The sample has under 450,000 clones; 80% to 90% are singletons. The specimen sequenced was peripheral blood. These receptor sequences come from a woman aged 55-69 years with COVID-19, enrolled during active disease.

The rearrangement links TRBV15 to TRBJ2-1, with TRBD2 identical over 10 bases. The CDR3 covers 17 residues. Germline lookup yields CDR1 LNHNV and CDR2 YYDKDF (reference sequence). Trimming removed 0 bases from V and 4 bases from J; junction bases left unmatched: 6. The CDR3 DNA reads as TGTGCCACCAGCAGAGATCCTGGGACTAGCGATTACAATGAGCAGTTCTTC. Translated: CATSRDPGTSDYNEQFF.

The chain recombines TRBV6-2 or TRBV6-3 with TRBJ1-5; the D is unclear. This CDR3 region has 14 residues. Looked up from germline, CDR1 is MNHEY and CDR2 is SVGEGT. V was clipped by 4 bases and J by 5 bases, with 12 bases between them. CDR3 residues: CASSSRTKDQPQHF. The DNA for the CDR3 is TGTGCCAGCAGTTCGAGGACTAAGGATCAGCCCCAGCATTTT.

The V call is TRBV19, the J call TRBJ1-2; the D is unclear. V shed 10 bases and J shed 6 bases, with 21 bases lying between them. CDR1 and CDR2 from the germline V gene are LNHDA and SQIVND (reference sequence). This CDR3 comprises 14 residues. CDR3 in DNA: TGTGCCACTTCCTGGGTACCGCTCGGGGATGGCTACACCTTC. This translates into CATSWVPLGDGYTF. Combining the CDR3 with reference TRBV19 and TRBJ1-2 gives the whole variable domain DGGITQSPKYLFRKEGQNVTLSCEQNLNHDAMYWYRQDPGQGLRLIYYSQIVNDFQKGDIAEGYSVSREKKESFPLTVTSAQKNPTAFYLCATSWVPLGDGYTFGSGTRLTVV.

The chain is built from TRBV19 and TRBJ1-5; the D is unclear. V was pared by 5 bases and J by 7 bases, with 12 bases between. Germline loops: CDR1 LNHDA, CDR2 SQIVND (reference sequence). This CDR3 region has 13 residues. The CDR3 here is CASSEVRGQPQHF. CDR3 nucleotides: TGTGCCAGTAGTGAGGTCAGAGGGCAGCCCCAGCATTTT.

This rearrangement joins TRBV5-6 to TRBJ2-3; TRBD2 matches at 10 bases. The germline gives CDR1 SGHDT, CDR2 YYEEEE. CDR3 length equals 16 residues. V dropped 0 bases and J dropped 4; count of bases not matched to a gene: 5. CDR3 in amino acids: CASSLASGGAADTQYF. As DNA, the CDR3 is TGTGCCAGCAGCTTGGCGAGCGGGGGGGCAGCAGATACGCAGTATTTT.

The gene calls are TRBV9 and TRBJ2-7, with 7 bases fitting TRBD2. Unmatched junction bases numbered 5, after V lost 0 bases and J lost 2 bases. The germline CDR1 and CDR2 sequences are SGDLS and YYNGEE. CDR3 size: 15 residues. CDR3 DNA: TGTGCCAGCAGCGTAGCTTGGCGGGGGACCTACGAGCAGTACTTC. This translates into CASSVAWRGTYEQYF. Drawing the rest from reference TRBV9 and TRBJ2-7, the complete variable domain is DSGVTQTPKHLITATGQRVTLRCSPRSGDLSVYWYQQSLDQGLQFLIQYYNGEERAKGNILERFSAQQFPDLHSELNLSSLELGDSALYFCASSVAWRGTYEQYFGPGTRLTVT.

The CDR3 loop is CASSQIGGANTGELFF. CDR3 in DNA: TGTGCCAGCAGCCAGATAGGGGGGGCGAACACCGGGGAGCTGTTTTTT. This chain links TRBV3-1 (or the pseudogene TRBV3-2) with TRBJ2-2, with D possibly TRBD2 on 7 matching bases. The germline gives CDR1 LGHDT, CDR2 YNNKEL (reference sequence). V lost 3 bases, J lost 0 bases, and 11 bases lay in between. The CDR3 length is 16 residues.

In nucleotides, the CDR3 is TGTGCCAGCAGCCGGCCGTTAGCGGGGTACGGCGATGAGCAGTTCTTC. The encoded protein is CASSRPLAGYGDEQFF. The chain combines TRBV13 with TRBJ2-1, with 8 bases matching TRBD2. Germline V gene data show CDR1 as PRHDT and CDR2 as FYEKMQ (reference sequence). This CDR3 has 16 amino acids. The junction had 14 bases not matched to a gene; V was cut back by 5 bases and J by 8 bases.

This rearrangement joins TRBV5-4 to TRBJ2-7; D gene ambiguous. CDR1 and CDR2 (germline): SGHNT, YYREEE (reference sequence). The ends were cut back, 0 bases at V and 0 bases at J, with 7 bases in the middle. The CDR3 length is 14 residues. CDR3: CASSLGPGSYEQYF. CDR3 nucleotide sequence: TGTGCCAGCAGCTTGGGTCCAGGCTCCTACGAGCAGTACTTC.

This chain links TRBV3-1 (or the pseudogene TRBV3-2) with TRBJ2-3; 8 positions match TRBD2. Trimming cost V 0 bases and J 1 base; bases outside gene matches: 9. CDR1 and CDR2 (germline): LGHDT, YNNKEL (reference sequence). The length of the CDR3 is 18 residues. As DNA, the CDR3 is TGTGCCAGCAGCCAAGATCTAGGAGCGGGGGAGCGCACAGATACGCAGTATTTT. Translation: CASSQDLGAGERTDTQYF.

This chain links TRBV18 with TRBJ2-4, with 7 nucleotides matching TRBD1. V dropped 3 bases and J dropped 2; count of bases not matched to a gene: 1. This CDR3 is 14 amino acids long. CDR1 is KGHSH and CDR2 is LQKENI in the germline V gene. The CDR3 bases are TGTGCCAGCTCACCGACAGGGACCAAAAACATTCAGTACTTC. Residues: CASSPTGTKNIQYF.

The chain employs TRBV27 and TRBJ2-3, with 7 bases identical to TRBD1. Trimming took 4 bases from V and 0 from J; bases not matched to a gene: 4. CDR3 length equals 15 residues. Germline V CDR1 and CDR2: MNHEY, SMNVEV (reference sequence). The CDR3 sequence: CASSSTGLSTDTQYF. CDR3 sequence (DNA): TGTGCCAGCAGTTCGACAGGGCTTAGCACAGATACGCAGTATTTT.

The rearrangement joins TRBV19 to TRBJ1-1; D is uncertain. The CDR3 length is 13 residues. The germline V and J ends were trimmed by 4 bases and 0 bases, with 6 bases remaining between them. Germline-derived CDR1 and CDR2 are LNHDA and SQIVND (reference sequence). CDR3 nucleotide sequence: TGTGCCAGTAGTAGTCAGATGAACACTGAAGCTTTCTTT. Its protein product is CASSSQMNTEAFF.

The rearrangement joins TRBV5-8 to TRBJ1-6, with TRBD1 matching 10 bases. This CDR3 comprises 15 residues. The germline gives CDR1 SGHTS, CDR2 YDEGEE. V was pared by 0 bases and J by 10 bases, with 4 bases of the junction left unmatched. In DNA, the CDR3 is TGTGCCAGCAGCTTGGTCGGACAGGGGGAATCACCCCTCCACTTT. Translation gives CASSLVGQGESPLHF. Looking up the rest from reference TRBV5-8 and TRBJ1-6 gives the full variable domain: EAGVTQSPTHLIKTRGQQATLRCSPISGHTSVYWYQQALGLGLQFLLWYDEGEERNRGNFPPRFSGRQFPNYSSELNVNALELEDSALYLCASSLVGQGESPLHFGNGTRLTVT.

The chain links TRBV5-1 to TRBJ2-1; D is uncertain. CDR1 and CDR2 (germline): SGHRS, YFSETQ. The V end was cut by 6 bases, the J end by 3 bases, with 10 bases between. CDR3 length: 13 residues. The CDR3, as DNA: TGCGCCAGCAACCCAGAAGTCTACAATGAGCAGTTCTTC. Encoded protein: CASNPEVYNEQFF.

The V and J genes are TRBV18 and TRBJ1-4, with 7 bases fitting TRBD1. V was pared by 2 bases and J by 4 bases, with 7 bases of the junction left unmatched. Per the germline V gene, CDR1 is KGHSH and CDR2 is LQKENI. The CDR3 consists of 16 residues. The CDR3 reads CASSPYRDSYNEKLFF. The CDR3 nucleotides read TGTGCCAGCTCACCATATCGGGACAGCTATAATGAAAAACTGTTTTTT.

The rearrangement joins TRBV7-9 to TRBJ2-5; no clear D gene. The CDR3 consists of 14 residues. Germline loops: CDR1 SEHNR, CDR2 FQNEAQ (reference sequence). Trimming took 2 bases from V and 5 from J, leaving 12 bases between them. This chain's CDR3 is CASSLSFIGETQYF. In DNA, the CDR3 is TGTGCCAGCAGCTTATCATTTATCGGGGAGACCCAGTACTTC.

This chain links TRBV3-1 (or the pseudogene TRBV3-2) with TRBJ1-6, with TRBD1 as a possible D gene (5 bases). Trimming pared 4 bases from V and 7 bases from J, leaving 11 bases between. CDR1 is LGHDT and CDR2 is YNNKEL in the germline V gene (reference sequence). CDR3 length equals 14 residues. CDR3 nucleotides: TGTGCCAGCAGCCGAGGACACGGAAATTCACCCCTCCACTTT. Translating it yields CASSRGHGNSPLHF.

This clone was seen a single time. The rearrangement uses TRBV11-2 and TRBJ2-1, with TRBD2 matching over 8 bases. Germline lookup yields CDR1 SGHAT and CDR2 FQNNGV. The V segment lost 3 bases and the J segment 1 base; nucleotides outside the gene matches: 8. This CDR3 region has 17 residues. CDR3 sequence: CASSFSGGAGSYNEQFF. The CDR3 coding sequence is TGTGCCAGCAGCTTCTCCGGGGGGGCAGGGTCCTACAATGAGCAGTTCTTC.

CDR3 region: CASSQDGTGGDQETQYF. Written as DNA, the CDR3 is TGCGCCAGCAGCCAAGATGGGACAGGGGGCGACCAAGAGACCCAGTACTTC. The genes are TRBV4-3 and TRBJ2-5, with TRBD1 identical over 12 bases. V lost 0 bases to trimming and J lost 0 bases; unmatched junction nucleotides: 2. The CDR3 contains 17 residues. The germline CDR1 and CDR2 sequences are LGHNA and YSLEER.

The chain couples TRBV28 to TRBJ2-3; D not resolved. Deletions cut 6 bases from V and 1 base from J, with 8 bases between. Germline lookup yields CDR1 MDHEN and CDR2 SYDVKM. CDR3 length: 13 amino acids. The CDR3 spells CASRALGTDTQYF. The CDR3 bases are TGTGCCAGCAGGGCTTTGGGCACAGATACGCAGTATTTT.

With respect to this clone: The same CDR3 is also encoded by other DNA sequences in this sample. V usage is TRBV7-2 and J usage is TRBJ2-5, with D possibly TRBD1 on 6 matching bases. V was cut by 2 bases and J by 5 bases, with 9 bases left in between. Germline CDR1 is SGHTA and CDR2 is FQGNSA. The CDR3 has 13 amino acids. For the CDR3, the DNA is TGTGCCAGCAGCTTAAACAGGGAGGAGACCCAGTACTTC. Residues: CASSLNREETQYF.

J is TRBJ1-2 and V is TRBV4-3, with a tentative D call TRBD1 (6 bases). CDR3 length: 13 amino acids. Germline loops: CDR1 LGHNA, CDR2 YSLEER. V was trimmed by 0 bases and J by 4 bases, leaving 6 bases between them. The CDR3 region is CASSQEGGYGYTF. The CDR3 coding sequence is TGCGCCAGCAGCCAAGAAGGGGGCTATGGCTACACCTTC.